The 18 T cell receptor beta chains given below trace back to one sample, sequenced in a study of Ad26.COV2.S vaccination and SARS-CoV-2 variants. Treatment noted: around 19 received Ad26.COV2.S at low or high dose, single or two shots; about 5 received placebo; per-sample allocation not given. Specimen acquisition occurred on day 63 following the initial vaccine or placebo injection. Sequencing used immunoSEQ multiplex PCR; TCRdb keeps in-frame clones, though not all of them. This sample has approximately 300,000 clones; about 86% occur once, and the top ten carry approximately 2%. The sequencing used peripheral blood, collected in a trial of Ad26.COV2.S vaccine versus placebo. The receptors here all came from a person aged 18-65 years who received the Ad26.COV2.S COVID-19 vaccine or a placebo.

The chain employs TRBV6-5 and TRBJ2-3, with a possible D match to TRBD2 (5 bases). Germline CDR1 and CDR2: MNHEY and SVGAGI. Trimming shortened V by 10 bases and J by 1 base, and 18 bases separated the two germline ends. This CDR3 is 15 amino acids long. The CDR3 reads CATGWERSGTDTQYF. CDR3 coding DNA: TGTGCCACCGGATGGGAGCGGTCGGGCACAGATACGCAGTATTTT.

The J gene is TRBJ2-2, the V gene TRBV7-2; 7 nucleotides line up with TRBD2. In germline, CDR1 is SGHTA, CDR2 FQGNSA. Trimming removed 5 bases from V and 1 base from J; junction bases left unmatched: 7. This CDR3 region has 16 residues. The CDR3: CASSPVGGRNTGELFF. CDR3 sequence (DNA): TGTGCCAGCAGCCCAGTTGGCGGGAGGAACACCGGGGAGCTGTTTTTT.

CDR3 protein: CSVCLGAGGETQYF. CDR3 nucleotides: TGCAGCGTTTGCCTCGGGGCAGGGGGGGAGACCCAGTACTTC. The chain has TRBV29-1 and TRBJ2-5; a weak D match, TRBD1 (7 bases). Looked up from germline, CDR1 is SQVTM and CDR2 is ANQGSEA. V lost 5 bases to trimming and J lost 5 bases, with 18 bases between them. The length of the CDR3 is 14 residues.

The gene calls are TRBV4-2 and TRBJ1-2, with D possibly matching TRBD1 (5 bases). Deletions cut 0 bases from V and 3 bases from J, with 14 bases between. The CDR3 covers 16 residues. Germline assignment: CDR1 LGHNA and CDR2 YNFKEQ. In DNA, the CDR3 is TGTGCCAGCAGCCAAGATGTCGCAGGGCAAGACTATGGCTACACCTTC. Translated, it gives CASSQDVAGQDYGYTF.

Only a few counts were recorded for this clone. The rearrangement joins TRBV19 to TRBJ1-1; TRBD1 matches at 9 bases. CDR1 is LNHDA, CDR2 SQIVND, per germline (reference sequence). V shed 3 bases and J 5 bases; nucleotides not matched to a gene: 10. CDR3 length: 16 residues. CDR3 nucleotide sequence: TGTGCCAGTAGTATTAGGGTAAACAGGGGGCAGACTGAAGCTTTCTTT. Translated, it gives CASSIRVNRGQTEAFF.

This rearrangement joins TRBV7-2 to TRBJ1-3; no reliable D call. The germline gives CDR1 SGHTA, CDR2 FQGNSA. Trimming took 3 bases from V and 3 from J, leaving 15 bases between them. This CDR3 has 16 residues. CDR3 region: CASSFGLGSYGNTIYF. The CDR3 coding sequence is TGTGCCAGCAGCTTTGGTTTGGGATCGTATGGAAACACCATATATTTT. The full variable domain, completed using reference TRBV7-2 and TRBJ1-3, is GAGVSQSPSNKVTEKGKDVELRCDPISGHTALYWYRQSLGQGLEFLIYFQGNSAPDKSGLPSDRFSAERTGGSVSTLTIQRTQQEDSAVYLCASSFGLGSYGNTIYFGEGSWLTVV.

The chain combines TRBV2 with TRBJ1-4; TRBD1 matches at 7 bases. There are 15 residues in the CDR3. V dropped 6 bases and J dropped 7; count of bases not matched to a gene: 11. Germline V gives CDR1 SNHLY, CDR2 FYNNEI. The CDR3 region has the DNA TGTGCCAGCAGGCCTAGACAGGGAATCGGTGAAAAACTGTTTTTT. It codes for CASRPRQGIGEKLFF.

The chain links TRBV6-1 to TRBJ2-2; TRBD2 is a possible D gene (6 bases). This CDR3 is 15 amino acids long. Germline V gene data show CDR1 as MNHNS and CDR2 as SASEGT. Trimming left V 1 base short and J 7 bases short, with 13 bases between. This chain's CDR3 is CASSEVPGGDGELFF. The CDR3 bases are TGTGCCAGCAGTGAAGTTCCGGGCGGGGACGGGGAGCTGTTTTTT.

This clone came up a few times. This chain links TRBV10-2 with TRBJ2-1; D not resolved. The CDR3 has 12 residues. CDR1 and CDR2 from the germline V gene are WSHSY and SAAADI. V was cut by 10 bases and J by 6 bases, with 13 bases left in between. CDR3 sequence: CATGPTANEQFF. The CDR3 bases are TGCGCCACCGGGCCGACGGCCAATGAGCAGTTCTTC.

The V call is TRBV29-1, the J call TRBJ1-1; possibly TRBD1 for D (6 bases). The V gene's germline CDR1 is SQVTM and CDR2 ANQGSEA. Trimming took 7 bases from V and 4 from J, leaving 16 bases between them. The CDR3 covers 13 residues. CDR3 region: CSAGGGGGTEAFF. DNA of the CDR3: TGCAGCGCCGGTGGGGGAGGGGGCACTGAAGCTTTCTTT.

The V and J genes are TRBV6-5 and TRBJ2-7; the match to TRBD1 covers 10 bases. The CDR3 consists of 14 residues. Germline V CDR1 and CDR2: MNHEY, SVGAGI. V dropped 2 bases and J dropped 3; count of bases not matched to a gene: 1. This CDR3 is CASSYRDRGYEQYF. CDR3 DNA sequence: TGTGCCAGCAGTTACAGGGACAGGGGCTACGAGCAGTACTTC.

This chain joins TRBV7-9 and TRBJ1-1; unclear D gene. V was pared by 1 base and J by 2 bases, with 8 bases between. This CDR3 spans 14 amino acids. Germline CDR1 and CDR2: SEHNR and FQNEAQ (reference sequence). The CDR3 loop is CASSLEGINTEAFF. DNA of the CDR3: TGTGCCAGCAGCTTAGAAGGGATAAACACTGAAGCTTTCTTT. Variable domain in full (rest from reference TRBV7-9 and TRBJ1-1): DTGVSQNPRHKITKRGQNVTFRCDPISEHNRLYWYRQTLGQGPEFLTYFQNEAQLEKSRLLSDRFSAERPKGSFSTLEIQRTEQGDSAMYLCASSLEGINTEAFFGQGTRLTVV.

The chain recombines TRBV27 with TRBJ1-1, with unresolved D. Trimming left V 4 bases short and J 0 bases short, with 9 bases between. CDR1 is MNHEY and CDR2 is SMNVEV in the germline V gene (reference sequence). The CDR3 totals 14 residues. The CDR3 loop reads CASSSWIMNTEAFF. The CDR3, as DNA: TGTGCCAGCAGTTCTTGGATCATGAACACTGAAGCTTTCTTT.

CDR3 nucleotide sequence: TGCGCCAGCAGCTTGGCCCCGGGGGAGTGGGAGACCCAGTACTTC. Protein sequence: CASSLAPGEWETQYF. The V call is TRBV5-1, the J call TRBJ2-5; D is perhaps TRBD2 (6 bases). Between the trimmed V and J ends, which lost 0 bases and 5 bases, there was a span of 14 bases. This CDR3 has 15 residues. Germline-derived CDR1 and CDR2 are SGHRS and YFSETQ.

V gene TRBV2 combines with J gene TRBJ2-1, with 10 bases aligning to TRBD2. CDR3 length equals 15 residues. V shed 3 bases, J shed 8 bases, and the junction held 7 bases outside the gene matches. CDR1 and CDR2 (germline): SNHLY, FYNNEI. CDR3 coding DNA: TGTGCCAGCAGTGAGAGCGGGGGGGCATCTGATGAGCAGTTCTTC. Its protein product is CASSESGGASDEQFF. Combining the CDR3 with reference TRBV2 and TRBJ2-1 gives the whole variable domain EPEVTQTPSHQVTQMGQEVILRCVPISNHLYFYWYRQILGQKVEFLVSFYNNEISEKSEIFDDQFSVERPDGSNFTLKIRSTKLEDSAMYFCASSESGGASDEQFFGPGTRLTVL.

The V gene is TRBV6-2 or TRBV6-3, the J gene TRBJ1-5; no clear D. Per the germline V gene, CDR1 is MNHEY and CDR2 is SVGEGT. V was shortened by 5 bases and J by 7 bases, with 12 bases between the two germline ends. There are 13 residues in the CDR3. In DNA, the CDR3 is TGTGCCAGCAGTGTGCAGGTCGTCCAGCCCCAGCATTTT. Its protein is CASSVQVVQPQHF.

The rearrangement uses TRBV6-5 and TRBJ1-5, with D maybe TRBD1 (5 bases). Trimming removed 0 bases from V and 4 bases from J, with 10 bases in between. This CDR3 comprises 15 residues. Germline-derived CDR1 and CDR2 are MNHEY and SVGAGI. In DNA, the CDR3 is TGTGCCAGCAGTTACTCGGGGGAGCCTAATCAGCCCCAGCATTTT. It translates to CASSYSGEPNQPQHF.

This clone has a count of ten or more. The chain recombines TRBV6-4 with TRBJ2-2; D remains ambiguous. The germline V gene encodes CDR1 MRHNA and CDR2 SNTAGT. The CDR3 contains 14 residues. Trimming cost V 2 bases and J 0 bases, with 4 bases left between them. CDR3 in amino acids: CASSDGANTGELFF. DNA of the CDR3: TGTGCCAGCAGTGACGGGGCGAACACCGGGGAGCTGTTTTTT.